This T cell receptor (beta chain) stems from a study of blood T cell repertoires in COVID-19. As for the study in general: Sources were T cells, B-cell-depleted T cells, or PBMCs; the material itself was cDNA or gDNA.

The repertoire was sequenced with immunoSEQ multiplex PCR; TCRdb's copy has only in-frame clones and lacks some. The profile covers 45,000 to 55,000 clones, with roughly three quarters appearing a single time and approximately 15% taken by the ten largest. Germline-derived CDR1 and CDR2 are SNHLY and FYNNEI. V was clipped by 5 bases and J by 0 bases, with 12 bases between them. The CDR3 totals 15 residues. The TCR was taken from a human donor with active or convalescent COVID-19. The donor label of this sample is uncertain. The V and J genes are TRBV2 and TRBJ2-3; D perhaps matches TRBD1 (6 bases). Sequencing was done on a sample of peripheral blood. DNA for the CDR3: TGTGCCAGCAGTAGGAGACAGGTCAGCACAGATACGCAGTATTTT. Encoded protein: CASSRRQVSTDTQYF.